This is a list of T cell receptor beta chains from one sample in a study of cytomegalovirus exposure and HLA in healthy donors. Libraries were prepared by immunoSEQ multiplex PCR; TCRdb keeps only in-frame clonotypes and omits some of them. This table has around 150,000 clones, roughly 80% appearing once. The sequenced material came from PBMCs. Every receptor here comes from a man between 35 and 55 years old in good health and CMV-seropositive. The CDR3 runs from the conserved cysteine through the conserved F or W. D genes are given only for firm matches. Where a row states a size, it is once, few, many or the class of an expanded clone; other rows omit it.

d_call: NA
j_call: TRBJ2-2
clone_size: NA
v_call: TRBV29-1
cdr3_aa: CSVGGGRGNTGELFF
cdr3_nt: TGCAGCGTTGGGGGGGGGCGAGGGAACACCGGGGAGCTGTTTTTT

d_call: TRBD1
j_call: TRBJ2-2
clone_size: NA
v_call: TRBV4-2
cdr3_aa: CASSPRTGNTGELFF
cdr3_nt: TGTGCCAGCAGCCCCCGGACAGGGAACACCGGGGAGCTGTTTTTT

d_call: NA
j_call: TRBJ2-1
clone_size: once
v_call: TRBV2
cdr3_aa: CASTTNRGYNEQFF
cdr3_nt: TGTGCCAGCACCACAAACCGGGGCTACAATGAGCAGTTCTTC

d_call: NA
j_call: TRBJ1-1
clone_size: NA
v_call: TRBV29-1
cdr3_aa: CSVDRDTGENTEAFF
cdr3_nt: TGCAGCGTTGACCGAGATACAGGCGAGAACACTGAAGCTTTCTTT

d_call: NA
j_call: TRBJ1-2
clone_size: few
v_call: TRBV7-2
cdr3_aa: CASSSEQGSRYTF
cdr3_nt: TGTGCCAGCAGCTCGGAACAGGGATCCCGCTACACCTTC

d_call: TRBD1
j_call: TRBJ1-1
clone_size: once
v_call: TRBV5-4
cdr3_aa: CASSVIVLQGRTEAFF
cdr3_nt: TGTGCCAGCAGTGTCATCGTTTTACAGGGGAGGACTGAAGCTTTCTTT

d_call: NA
j_call: TRBJ1-1
clone_size: NA
v_call: TRBV6-5
cdr3_aa: CASSYSASPNTEAFF
cdr3_nt: TGTGCCAGCAGTTACTCAGCCTCGCCAAACACTGAAGCTTTCTTT

d_call: TRBD1
j_call: TRBJ1-2
clone_size: NA
v_call: TRBV4-2
cdr3_aa: CASSQDDGQGANGYTF
cdr3_nt: TGTGCCAGCAGCCAAGACGATGGACAGGGGGCGAATGGCTACACCTTC

d_call: NA
j_call: TRBJ1-1
clone_size: NA
v_call: TRBV7-9
cdr3_aa: CASSSRTATRTEAFF
cdr3_nt: TGTGCCAGCAGCTCGCGGACAGCCACCCGCACTGAAGCTTTCTTT

d_call: TRBD1
j_call: TRBJ1-6
clone_size: NA
v_call: TRBV28
cdr3_aa: CASSFRDRGNSPLHF
cdr3_nt: TGTGCCAGCAGTTTCAGGGACAGGGGAAATTCACCCCTCCACTTT

d_call: TRBD2
j_call: TRBJ2-1
clone_size: NA
v_call: TRBV5-4
cdr3_aa: CASSFWNSGIYEQFF
cdr3_nt: TGTGCCAGCAGCTTTTGGAATAGCGGGATCTATGAGCAGTTCTTC

d_call: TRBD1
j_call: TRBJ1-1
clone_size: NA
v_call: TRBV13
cdr3_aa: CASRIPSTGRFTEAFF
cdr3_nt: TGTGCCAGCAGGATCCCCTCGACAGGGAGGTTCACTGAAGCTTTCTTT

d_call: NA
j_call: TRBJ1-4
clone_size: NA
v_call: TRBV18
cdr3_aa: CASSPQGQFNEELFF
cdr3_nt: TGTGCCAGCTCACCCCAAGGACAGTTTAATGAGGAACTGTTTTTT

d_call: TRBD1
j_call: TRBJ1-4
clone_size: NA
v_call: TRBV16
cdr3_aa: CASSQFYRGFEKLFF
cdr3_nt: TGTGCCAGCAGCCAATTCTACAGGGGATTTGAAAAACTGTTTTTT

d_call: NA
j_call: TRBJ1-1
clone_size: NA
v_call: TRBV27
cdr3_aa: CASSFVPRAGSTEAFF
cdr3_nt: TGTGCCAGCAGTTTTGTCCCCAGGGCGGGGAGCACTGAAGCTTTCTTT

d_call: NA
j_call: TRBJ1-2
clone_size: NA
v_call: TRBV2
cdr3_aa: CASRDYRGGYGYTF
cdr3_nt: TGTGCCAGCAGGGACTATAGGGGGGGCTATGGCTACACCTTC

d_call: TRBD1
j_call: TRBJ1-1
clone_size: NA
v_call: TRBV2
cdr3_aa: CASSGQGLVTEAFF
cdr3_nt: TGTGCCAGCAGTGGACAGGGGTTAGTTACTGAAGCTTTCTTT

d_call: NA
j_call: TRBJ2-3
clone_size: NA
v_call: TRBV4-2
cdr3_aa: CASEPGLGGVDTQYF
cdr3_nt: TGTGCCAGCGAACCTGGCCTCGGAGGGGTAGATACGCAGTATTTT

d_call: TRBD1
j_call: TRBJ2-2
clone_size: NA
v_call: TRBV7-9
cdr3_aa: CASSFGTGLGELFF
cdr3_nt: TGTGCCAGCAGCTTCGGGACAGGGCTTGGGGAGCTGTTTTTT

d_call: NA
j_call: TRBJ2-3
clone_size: NA
v_call: TRBV10-2
cdr3_aa: CASSSTTRTDTQYF
cdr3_nt: TGCGCCAGCAGTTCCACTACTAGAACAGATACGCAGTATTTT

d_call: NA
j_call: TRBJ2-7
clone_size: NA
v_call: TRBV7-9
cdr3_aa: CASSPTPYEQYF
cdr3_nt: TGTGCCAGCAGCCCGACTCCCTACGAGCAGTACTTC

d_call: NA
j_call: TRBJ1-2
clone_size: NA
v_call: TRBV18
cdr3_aa: CASSPVGARGYTF
cdr3_nt: TGTGCCAGCTCACCTGTGGGGGCACGAGGCTACACCTTC

d_call: NA
j_call: TRBJ1-1
clone_size: NA
v_call: TRBV11-2
cdr3_aa: CASSLGGGGMGTEAFF
cdr3_nt: TGTGCCAGCAGCTTAGGCGGGGGGGGGATGGGCACTGAAGCTTTCTTT

d_call: TRBD2
j_call: TRBJ2-5
clone_size: NA
v_call: TRBV6-1
cdr3_aa: CASSKAGGPETQYF
cdr3_nt: TGTGCCAGCAGTAAAGCGGGGGGGCCAGAGACCCAGTACTTC

d_call: NA
j_call: TRBJ1-2
clone_size: NA
v_call: TRBV6-8
cdr3_aa: CASRECTYGYTF
cdr3_nt: TGTGCCAGCAGAGAGTGTACCTATGGCTACACCTTC

d_call: NA
j_call: TRBJ1-1
clone_size: NA
v_call: TRBV7-9
cdr3_aa: CASSLDSNTEAFF
cdr3_nt: TGTGCCAGCAGCCTCGACTCGAACACTGAAGCTTTCTTT

d_call: NA
j_call: TRBJ1-5
clone_size: NA
v_call: TRBV15
cdr3_aa: CATSRDGQSNQPQHF
cdr3_nt: TGTGCCACCAGCAGAGATGGACAGAGCAATCAGCCCCAGCATTTT

d_call: TRBD2
j_call: TRBJ2-3
clone_size: NA
v_call: TRBV5-6
cdr3_aa: CASSSMLAGGADTQYF
cdr3_nt: TGTGCCAGCAGCTCGATGCTAGCGGGAGGCGCAGATACGCAGTATTTT

d_call: NA
j_call: TRBJ1-2
clone_size: NA
v_call: TRBV7-2
cdr3_aa: CASSFMTNYGYTF
cdr3_nt: TGTGCCAGCAGCTTTATGACAAACTATGGCTACACCTTC

d_call: NA
j_call: TRBJ1-1
clone_size: NA
v_call: TRBV15
cdr3_aa: CATSNKPVWQVIMNTEAFF
cdr3_nt: TGTGCCACCAGCAATAAGCCGGTCTGGCAGGTGATAATGAACACTGAAGCTTTCTTT

d_call: TRBD2
j_call: TRBJ2-1
clone_size: NA
v_call: TRBV30
cdr3_aa: CAWRTSGRANEQFF
cdr3_nt: TGTGCCTGGAGAACTAGCGGGAGGGCAAATGAGCAGTTCTTC

d_call: NA
j_call: TRBJ2-7
clone_size: NA
v_call: TRBV28
cdr3_aa: CASSSPRGASYEQYF
cdr3_nt: TGTGCCAGCAGTTCCCCCCGGGGGGCCTCCTACGAGCAGTACTTC

d_call: NA
j_call: TRBJ1-1
clone_size: NA
v_call: TRBV9
cdr3_aa: CASSVDGRGNTEAFF
cdr3_nt: TGTGCCAGCAGCGTAGATGGTCGGGGGAACACTGAAGCTTTCTTT

d_call: NA
j_call: TRBJ1-5
clone_size: NA
v_call: TRBV11-2
cdr3_aa: CASSLDRDQPQHF
cdr3_nt: TGTGCCAGCAGCTTAGATAGAGATCAGCCCCAGCATTTT

d_call: TRBD1
j_call: TRBJ1-2
clone_size: NA
v_call: TRBV5-1
cdr3_aa: CASSLAAGGPYGYTF
cdr3_nt: TGCGCCAGCAGCTTGGCGGCAGGGGGCCCCTATGGCTACACCTTC

d_call: TRBD2
j_call: TRBJ2-7
clone_size: NA
v_call: TRBV25-1
cdr3_aa: CASSERSMELAGYYEQYF
cdr3_nt: TGTGCCAGCAGTGAACGGTCGATGGAACTAGCGGGGTACTACGAGCAGTACTTC

d_call: TRBD1
j_call: TRBJ1-1
clone_size: NA
v_call: TRBV6-1
cdr3_aa: CASQSIGTGGAFF
cdr3_nt: TGTGCCAGCCAAAGTATCGGGACAGGGGGAGCTTTCTTT

d_call: NA
j_call: TRBJ1-5
clone_size: NA
v_call: TRBV19
cdr3_aa: CASTPGPGNQPQHF
cdr3_nt: TGTGCCAGTACCCCGGGTCCTGGCAATCAGCCCCAGCATTTT

d_call: TRBD1
j_call: TRBJ1-2
clone_size: NA
v_call: TRBV27
cdr3_aa: CASSSQGAIGYTF
cdr3_nt: TGTGCCAGCAGTTCACAGGGGGCAATTGGCTACACCTTC

d_call: NA
j_call: TRBJ1-1
clone_size: NA
v_call: TRBV9
cdr3_aa: CASSVATAVRGNTEAFF
cdr3_nt: TGTGCCAGCAGCGTAGCTACGGCGGTCAGAGGAAACACTGAAGCTTTCTTT

d_call: NA
j_call: TRBJ1-4
clone_size: NA
v_call: TRBV16
cdr3_aa: CASSLRRDPNEKLFF
cdr3_nt: TGTGCCAGCAGCCTAAGGCGGGACCCTAATGAAAAACTGTTTTTT

d_call: NA
j_call: TRBJ1-1
clone_size: NA
v_call: TRBV18
cdr3_aa: CASSPGAQRTTGNTEAFF
cdr3_nt: TGTGCCAGCTCACCCGGAGCCCAAAGGACTACAGGGAACACTGAAGCTTTCTTT

d_call: TRBD2
j_call: TRBJ2-5
clone_size: NA
v_call: TRBV25-1
cdr3_aa: CASSEDPSGIQETQYF
cdr3_nt: TGTGCCAGCAGTGAAGACCCTAGCGGGATTCAAGAGACCCAGTACTTC

d_call: TRBD2
j_call: TRBJ2-1
clone_size: NA
v_call: TRBV29-1
cdr3_aa: CSVRAGVWEQFF
cdr3_nt: TGCAGCGTCCGAGCGGGAGTATGGGAGCAGTTCTTC

d_call: TRBD1
j_call: TRBJ2-7
clone_size: NA
v_call: TRBV7-8
cdr3_aa: CASSRGTGAYEQYF
cdr3_nt: TGTGCCAGCAGCAGGGGGACAGGAGCCTACGAGCAGTACTTC

d_call: NA
j_call: TRBJ1-1
clone_size: NA
v_call: TRBV5-6
cdr3_aa: CASSSPRNTEAFF
cdr3_nt: TGTGCCAGCAGCAGTCCGCGGAACACTGAAGCTTTCTTT

d_call: NA
j_call: TRBJ2-1
clone_size: NA
v_call: TRBV19
cdr3_aa: CASSIRGYNEQFF
cdr3_nt: TGTGCCAGTAGTATCAGGGGCTACAATGAGCAGTTCTTC

d_call: TRBD1
j_call: TRBJ1-5
clone_size: NA
v_call: TRBV28
cdr3_aa: CASSFYSSGQGNQPQHF
cdr3_nt: TGTGCCAGCAGTTTCTACTCCTCGGGACAGGGCAATCAGCCCCAGCATTTT

d_call: TRBD1
j_call: TRBJ2-1
clone_size: NA
v_call: TRBV18
cdr3_aa: CASSLLDRGGPRTDKSGEFF
cdr3_nt: TGTGCCAGCTCATTATTGGACAGGGGGGGACCTCGGACGGACAAATCAGGGGAGTTCTTC

d_call: NA
j_call: TRBJ2-2
clone_size: few
v_call: TRBV10-1
cdr3_aa: CASSESTLGNTGELFF
cdr3_nt: TGCGCCAGCAGTGAGTCGACTCTTGGGAACACCGGGGAGCTGTTTTTT

d_call: TRBD2
j_call: TRBJ2-1
clone_size: NA
v_call: TRBV30
cdr3_aa: CAWSVGGGYNEQFF
cdr3_nt: TGTGCCTGGAGTGTGGGCGGGGGGTACAATGAGCAGTTCTTC

d_call: TRBD2
j_call: TRBJ2-2
clone_size: NA
v_call: TRBV29-1
cdr3_aa: CSVLAGNTGELFF
cdr3_nt: TGCAGCGTCCTAGCGGGGAACACCGGGGAGCTGTTTTTT

d_call: NA
j_call: TRBJ2-1
clone_size: NA
v_call: TRBV4-1
cdr3_aa: CASSQRQGSEQFF
cdr3_nt: TGCGCCAGCAGCCAAAGGCAGGGGAGTGAGCAGTTCTTC

d_call: TRBD2
j_call: TRBJ2-7
clone_size: NA
v_call: TRBV13
cdr3_aa: CASSQLRAGVFHEQYF
cdr3_nt: TGTGCCAGCAGCCAGCTTAGGGCGGGAGTTTTCCACGAGCAGTACTTC

d_call: NA
j_call: TRBJ2-7
clone_size: NA
v_call: TRBV29-1
cdr3_aa: CSVDSGPYEQYF
cdr3_nt: TGCAGCGTTGATTCAGGCCCCTACGAGCAGTACTTC

d_call: TRBD1
j_call: TRBJ1-1
clone_size: few
v_call: TRBV19
cdr3_aa: CASSAGGPNTEAFF
cdr3_nt: TGTGCCAGTAGTGCAGGGGGCCCGAACACTGAAGCTTTCTTT

d_call: NA
j_call: TRBJ2-7
clone_size: NA
v_call: TRBV5-1
cdr3_aa: CASSLSQGSYEQYF
cdr3_nt: TGCGCCAGCAGCTTGTCTCAGGGATCCTACGAGCAGTACTTC

d_call: NA
j_call: TRBJ1-4
clone_size: NA
v_call: TRBV5-1
cdr3_aa: CASSLGTERNEKLFF
cdr3_nt: TGCGCCAGCAGCTTGGGGACTGAACGGAATGAAAAACTGTTTTTT

d_call: NA
j_call: TRBJ1-2
clone_size: few
v_call: TRBV5-1
cdr3_aa: CASSLGGVESYTF
cdr3_nt: TGCGCCAGCAGTCTTGGTGGTGTGGAGAGCTACACCTTC